This TCR beta chain came from a study of Graves' ophthalmopathy and Graves' hyperthyroidism. V lost 4 bases, J lost 5 bases, and 14 bases lay in between. Per germline, CDR1 SGHAT and CDR2 FQNNGV. The CDR3 has 14 amino acids. Enrolled hyperthyroidism patients had a new diagnosis, a duration under 2 months, and an age of 18 to 65. RNA served as the template for amplifying TCR beta CDR3 regions. The first round was an RT-PCR with HTBI primers, and the second round was a multiplex PCR. TCRdb called the multiplex PCR reads again in MiXCR, with one record for every CDR3 protein. The sample holds about 390,000 distinct CDR3 sequences, approximately 15% seen once. This clonotype was found many times.

Material: peripheral blood. This clonotype was obtained from a woman younger than 35 with stable Graves' hyperthyroidism. The chain recombines TRBV11-2 with TRBJ2-5; tentatively, D is TRBD1 (6 bases). DNA of the CDR3: TGTGCCAGCAGCTCCTTGGGGGCGCGGGAGACCCAGTACTTC. Encoded protein: CASSSLGARETQYF.